The 4 T cell receptor beta chains reported below all come from one sample, sequenced in a study of identical twins. TCRdb itself ran the 5' RACE reads through MiXCR, one entry per CDR3 protein. The sample contains more than 650,000 distinct CDR3 sequences, around 5.7% of which appear only once. Material for sequencing was naive T cells sorted from blood. The source of these receptors is a young man in good health.

This clonotype was counted many times. The chain links TRBV4-3 to TRBJ2-2; D might be TRBD2 (5 bases). The germline V gene has CDR1 LGHNA and CDR2 YSLEER. This CDR3 region has 15 residues. The V and J ends lost 3 bases and 4 bases respectively, with 12 bases between them. CDR3: CASSQGTSTTGELFF. Written as DNA, the CDR3 is TGCGCCAGCAGCCAGGGAACTAGTACCACCGGGGAGCTGTTTTTT.

This clonotype was seen many times. This chain uses TRBV9 with TRBJ2-3; TRBD2 matches at 7 bases. The CDR3 is 17 amino acids. Trimming cost V 0 bases and J 4 bases; bases outside gene matches: 11. Per germline, CDR1 SGDLS and CDR2 YYNGEE. CDR3 nucleotide sequence: TGTGCCAGCAGCGTAGGGGGGAGGGCCGATCTCGCAGATACGCAGTATTTT. Translation: CASSVGGRADLADTQYF.

The J gene is TRBJ2-6, the V gene TRBV12-3 or TRBV12-4; D is unclear. CDR3 length: 12 amino acids. The V end lost 1 base, the J end lost 12 bases, and 7 bases lay between the germline ends. CDR3 loop: CASSLVSGVLTF. CDR3 nucleotide sequence: TGTGCCAGCAGTTTAGTTTCAGGCGTCCTGACTTTC.

J is TRBJ2-2 and V is TRBV4-3; 7 bases align to TRBD2. The germline gives CDR1 LGHNA, CDR2 YSLEER. The J segment lost 0 bases and the V segment lost 1 base, leaving 11 bases of the junction unmatched. This CDR3 contains 19 residues. The CDR3 here is CASSQVGLSGRSNTGELFF. CDR3 DNA sequence: TGCGCCAGCAGCCAAGTCGGATTATCCGGGAGGTCGAACACCGGGGAGCTGTTTTTT.